This T cell receptor (beta chain) emerged from a study of CD8+ T cells in alopecia areata. Across the study: Treatment with tofacitinib (6 to 18 months) was followed by 6 months off drug.

Peripheral blood and lesional scalp punch biopsies were taken from alopecia areata patients. The ends were cut back, 1 base at V and 11 bases at J, with 9 bases in the middle. This CDR3 has 13 amino acids. The germline V gene has CDR1 SGHVS and CDR2 FNYEAQ. RNA, once extracted, was reverse transcribed into cDNA for use as the sequencing template. The table came from immunoSEQ multiplex PCR; TCRdb's copy has only in-frame clones and leaves some out. The sample carries about 140,000 clones, about 60% recorded once. The input for sequencing was CD4+ T cells sorted from blood, taken at week 0. This sequence joins TRBV7-6 and TRBJ1-6; tentatively, D is TRBD1 (5 bases). The sequence derives from a human donor with alopecia areata. The CDR3 reads CASSLGGTAPLHF. The CDR3 DNA sequence: TGTGCCAGCAGCTTAGGCGGGACGGCACCCCTCCACTTT.